The present T cell receptor (beta chain) was sequenced within a study of blood T cell repertoires in COVID-19. The overall study: Collection of acute and convalescent COVID-19 samples took place in the United States, Italy and Spain. From T cells, B-cell-depleted T cells, or PBMCs came the material, which was cDNA or gDNA.

Germline values: CDR1 SGHDN, CDR2 FVKESK. The CDR3 is 13 residues long. Trimming took off 5 bases at V and 0 bases at J, with 7 bases between the two ends. In the original analysis: Quantification of nucleated cells was approximated via reference gene primer amplification. The repertoire was sequenced with immunoSEQ multiplex PCR; TCRdb's copy has only in-frame clones and lacks some. From that table come the V and J calls and clone size; the DNA was used to work out D and trimming. The sample records approximately 100,000 clones, approximately 82% being singletons. The sample consisted of peripheral blood. The origin of this receptor is a man aged 70-80 years with acute or convalescent COVID-19. This chain links TRBV14 with TRBJ1-1; D ambiguous. CDR3 in amino acids: CASSYMVNTEAFF. DNA for the CDR3: TGTGCCAGCAGCTACATGGTGAACACTGAAGCTTTCTTT.